This T cell receptor (beta chain) appears in the sequencing data of a study of somatic mutations in cytotoxic T cells in rheumatoid arthritis. Germline CDR1 is MNHEY and CDR2 is SVGAGI. V lost 4 bases, J lost 5 bases, and 15 bases lay in between. This CDR3 spans 15 amino acids. Sequenced by immunoSEQ multiplex PCR; TCRdb stores in-frame clones only, minus some. The data show around 18,000 clones, 70% to 90% seen once. The CD4+ and CD8+ fractions came from positive magnetic bead selection and were purity-checked by flow cytometry. The specimen was CD8+ T cells sorted from blood. The chain links TRBV6-5 to TRBJ2-4, with D perhaps TRBD1 (6 bases). This receptor was identified in an adult with rheumatoid arthritis. CDR3 sequence: CASSFYTGLENIQYF. The CDR3 DNA reads TGTGCCAGCAGTTTCTACACAGGGTTGGAAAACATTCAGTACTTC.